The 28 T cell receptor beta chains below all came from one sample that was sequenced in a study of neurological immune-mediated disorders. TCRdb re-called the 5' RACE reads with MiXCR, one entry per CDR3 protein. The sample lists approximately 41,000 distinct CDR3 sequences, approximately 2.4% occurring once. Sample: PBMCs. These receptors originate from a man aged 25-45 years with multiple sclerosis.

This clonotype was recorded at least ten times. V usage is TRBV5-1 and J usage is TRBJ2-1; the D is unclear. Germline V gene data show CDR1 as SGHRS and CDR2 as YFSETQ. This CDR3 is built from 13 residues. V lost 4 bases, J lost 6 bases, and 11 bases lay in between. CDR3: CASSPPLPNEQFF. The CDR3 DNA reads as TGCGCCAGCAGCCCCCCCCTTCCCAATGAGCAGTTCTTC.

This clonotype occurred many times. This rearrangement joins TRBV15 to TRBJ2-6; 7 positions agree with TRBD2. The CDR3 length is 15 residues. Germline trimming cut 9 bases from V and 4 bases from J; bases unmatched to any gene: 9. Germline-derived CDR1 and CDR2 are LNHNV and YYDKDF (reference sequence). Here the CDR3 DNA reads TGTGCCACTACGAACGGGGGGAGCGGGGCCAACGTCCTGACTTTC. Translating it yields CATTNGGSGANVLTF.

At least ten counts were recorded for this clonotype. CDR3 protein: CASSFGTGEETQYF. The DNA of the CDR3 is TGCGCCAGCAGCTTCGGGACAGGGGAAGAGACCCAGTACTTC. The genes are TRBV5-1 and TRBJ2-5; 10 nucleotides line up with TRBD1. Germline CDR1 SGHRS, CDR2 YFSETQ. Losses at the gene ends were 2 bases for V and 3 bases for J; bases not matched to a gene: 1. The CDR3 covers 14 residues.

This clonotype was observed many times. The chain carries TRBV7-6 and TRBJ2-1; 14 bases map to TRBD2. V was clipped by 4 bases and J by 3 bases; unmatched bases: 2. The CDR3 is made up of 16 amino acids. In germline, CDR1 is SGHVS, CDR2 FNYEAQ. The CDR3 sequence: CASSSGLAGDYNEQFF. The CDR3 coding sequence is TGTGCCAGCAGCTCGGGACTAGCGGGGGACTACAATGAGCAGTTCTTC.

There are many counts of this clonotype. One end of the junction is discordant with germline, which a read error may explain. This rearrangement joins TRBV20-1 to TRBJ2-2; 9 positions match TRBD2. The CDR3 consists of 14 residues. Germline V lookup: CDR1 DFQATT, CDR2 SNEGSKA (reference sequence). This CDR3 is CSARGLAQNGELFF. The CDR3 region has the DNA TGCAGTGCGAGAGGACTAGCGCAGAACGGGGAGCTGTTTTTT.

This clonotype was seen many times. The gene calls are TRBV20-1 and TRBJ2-7; 7 positions agree with TRBD1. The CDR3 is 13 residues long. Germline CDR1 and CDR2: DFQATT and SNEGSKA (reference sequence). V gave up 0 bases and J gave up 4 bases; unmatched junction bases: 3. The CDR3 here is CSARETGEYEQYF. The CDR3 DNA is TGCAGTGCTAGAGAAACAGGGGAATACGAGCAGTACTTC.

There are many counts of this clonotype. This chain joins TRBV29-1 and TRBJ2-3; possible D gene TRBD1, 6 bases. The ends were cut back, 2 bases at V and 1 base at J, with 7 bases in the middle. The CDR3 has 13 residues. Per germline, CDR1 SQVTM and CDR2 ANQGSEA. The chain's CDR3 is CSVERQGTDTQYF. The DNA for the CDR3 is TGCAGCGTTGAACGACAGGGCACAGATACGCAGTATTTT.

This clonotype was seen more than once but under ten times. Since a much larger clone is just one base distant, this may be a read error. The chain couples TRBV12-3 or TRBV12-4 to TRBJ1-1; possibly TRBD1 for D (6 bases). Between the trimmed V and J ends, which lost 3 bases and 5 bases, there was a span of 10 bases. This CDR3 is built from 13 residues. CDR3 amino acids: CASSFKGGTEAFF. In DNA form, the CDR3 reads TGTGCCAGCAGTTTCAAGGGGGGGACTGAAGCTTTCTTT.

In this sample, this clonotype turned up many times. The genes are TRBV28 and TRBJ2-1; 8 bases are shared with TRBD2. The CDR3 covers 16 residues. CDR1 is MDHEN, CDR2 SYDVKM, per germline. V lost 4 bases to trimming and J lost 4 bases; unmatched junction nucleotides: 9. CDR3 DNA sequence: TGTGCCAGCAGTTCGCCCGGTGCTAGCGGGTACAATGAGCAGTTCTTC. Amino acid sequence: CASSSPGASGYNEQFF. Combining the CDR3 with reference TRBV28 and TRBJ2-1 gives the whole variable domain DVKVTQSSRYLVKRTGEKVFLECVQDMDHENMFWYRQDPGLGLRLIYFSYDVKMKEKGDIPEGYSVSREKKERFSLILESASTNQTSMYLCASSSPGASGYNEQFFGPGTRLTVL.

This clonotype was counted at least ten times. The chain recombines TRBV20-1 with TRBJ2-3; TRBD2 aligns across 12 bases. CDR3 size: 16 residues. The trim removed 0 bases at V and 4 bases at J, leaving 5 bases unmatched. CDR1 and CDR2 from the germline V gene are DFQATT and SNEGSKA (reference sequence). CDR3 loop: CSARDWTSGTSDTQYF. The CDR3 DNA follows: TGCAGTGCTAGAGATTGGACTAGCGGGACTTCAGATACGCAGTATTTT.

This clonotype was observed many times. The chain carries TRBV5-1 and TRBJ2-7; D unresolved. The CDR3 is made up of 15 amino acids. Looked up from germline, CDR1 is SGHRS and CDR2 is YFSETQ. The ends were cut back, 0 bases at V and 3 bases at J, with 13 bases in the middle. As DNA, the CDR3 is TGCGCCAGCAGCTTGGACCCAACCCCTGGCTACGAGCAGTACTTC. This sequence encodes CASSLDPTPGYEQYF.

This clonotype occurred many times. This sequence joins TRBV5-6 and TRBJ2-7, with 10 bases that match TRBD1. The length of the CDR3 is 16 residues. V was pared by 2 bases and J by 4 bases, with 9 bases of the junction left unmatched. The germline gives CDR1 SGHDT, CDR2 YYEEEE. The chain's CDR3 is CASSFGGQGVLYEQYF. The CDR3 DNA is TGTGCCAGCAGCTTTGGCGGACAGGGGGTTTTGTACGAGCAGTACTTC.

This clonotype came up many times. The chain links TRBV20-1 to TRBJ2-5; D is uncertain. The germline V gene encodes CDR1 DFQATT and CDR2 SNEGSKA (reference sequence). The ends were cut back, 6 bases at V and 5 bases at J, with 10 bases in the middle. This CDR3 has 11 residues. This chain's CDR3 is CSAPIGETQYF. CDR3 nucleotide sequence: TGCAGTGCCCCTATCGGTGAGACCCAGTACTTC.

At least ten counts were recorded for this clonotype. This chain uses TRBV6-6 with TRBJ2-1; D assignment may be TRBD1 or TRBD2 (5 bases each). CDR3 length: 13 amino acids. In germline, CDR1 is MNHNY, CDR2 SVGAGI (reference sequence). V lost 6 bases, J lost 7 bases, and 13 bases lay in between. CDR3 bases: TGTGCCAGCAGCCATGGGGGTATGAATGAGCAGTTCTTC. This encodes CASSHGGMNEQFF.

This clonotype has a count of ten or more. The gene calls are TRBV20-1 and TRBJ2-7, with 8 bases fitting TRBD1. Germline CDR1 reads DFQATT; CDR2 reads SNEGSKA (reference sequence). The CDR3 runs 13 residues. V lost 3 bases to trimming and J lost 0 bases; unmatched junction nucleotides: 1. CDR3 amino acids: CSARGQDSYEQYF. The CDR3 bases are TGCAGTGCTAGGGGACAGGACTCCTACGAGCAGTACTTC.

This clonotype was observed many times. This chain connects TRBV4-3 to TRBJ2-5; maybe TRBD2 (5 bases). With 1 base removed from V and 0 bases from J, the gap between germline ends came to 12 bases. From germline, CDR1 is LGHNA and CDR2 YSLEER. The CDR3 sequence is 16 residues long. CDR3 in DNA: TGCGCCAGCAGCCAAGGTTCCGGGGTCAACCAAGAGACCCAGTACTTC. It translates to CASSQGSGVNQETQYF.

This clonotype occurred many times. The V call is TRBV20-1, the J call TRBJ2-7; 10 positions agree with TRBD2. CDR3 length equals 13 residues. Germline CDR1 DFQATT, CDR2 SNEGSKA (reference sequence). The ends lost 5 bases at V and 4 bases at J; junction bases unmatched: 5. This chain's CDR3 is CSAGTSAVYEQYF. DNA for the CDR3: TGCAGTGCTGGGACTAGCGCCGTATACGAGCAGTACTTC.

This clonotype was counted many times. This chain joins TRBV20-1 and TRBJ1-1, with unresolved D. CDR1 is DFQATT and CDR2 is SNEGSKA in the germline V gene (reference sequence). CDR3 length: 15 residues. Trimming stripped 2 bases from V and 1 base from J, with 14 bases between. As DNA, the CDR3 is TGCAGTGCTAGAAACCCCGCTCCCGGGAACACTGAAGCTTTCTTT. Translation gives CSARNPAPGNTEAFF.

Ten or more counts support this clonotype. V and J are TRBV14 and TRBJ2-1; 9 bases align to TRBD2. CDR1 is SGHDN, CDR2 FVKESK, per germline. The CDR3 loop spans 17 amino acids. Trimming at V came to 0 bases and at J to 6 bases, leaving 9 bases not matched to a gene. The CDR3 DNA sequence: TGTGCCAGCAGCCAAGAATGGGGCGGGAGGGCCGGCAATGAGCAGTTCTTC. It translates to CASSQEWGGRAGNEQFF.

The table lists this clonotype with a few counts. The chain uses TRBV2 and TRBJ2-7; tentative D call: TRBD1 (5 bases). The CDR3 is 13 amino acids. In germline, CDR1 is SNHLY, CDR2 FYNNEI. Trimming cost V 7 bases and J 4 bases, with 14 bases left between them. The CDR3 loop reads CASKETDPYEQYF. The CDR3 nucleotides read TGTGCCAGCAAGGAGACAGACCCATACGAGCAGTACTTC.

This clonotype was observed at least ten times. Given a much more abundant clone one base away, this may be a read error. The final CDR3 position lacks the conserved phenylalanine or tryptophan, pointing to a likely read error. The DNA is left out, because the CDR3 cannot be placed on it with certainty; the CDR3 is given as TCRdb lists it. The CDR3 is CASSTTGDNWEHC. The chain joins TRBV2 to TRBJ1-2; the tabulated D call, TRBD1, remains unverified against the DNA. Germline V lookup: CDR1 SNHLY, CDR2 FYNNEI. The CDR3 region is 13 residues in length, termini included.

This clonotype was found many times. The chain has TRBV20-1 and TRBJ2-7, with D tentatively TRBD2 (6 bases). Germline CDR1 reads DFQATT; CDR2 reads SNEGSKA (reference sequence). Trimming stripped 1 base from V and 2 bases from J, with 18 bases between. The CDR3 is 16 amino acids. The CDR3 bases are TGCAGTGCTAGAGGGGAGTGGGTGGCTAGCGCCTACGAGCAGTACTTC. It yields the protein CSARGEWVASAYEQYF.

This clonotype occurred a few times. The CDR3 bases are TGCGCCAGCAGCCAAGATCCCGCCCTCGGGCAGTACTTC. It codes for CASSQDPALGQYF. This chain joins TRBV4-3 and TRBJ2-7; D not resolved. This CDR3 is built from 13 residues. V lost 0 bases and J 9 bases, leaving 12 bases between the germline ends. In germline, CDR1 is LGHNA, CDR2 YSLEER.

This clonotype was found a few times. V gene TRBV6-4 combines with J gene TRBJ2-5; TRBD2 aligns across 7 bases. The length of the CDR3 is 14 residues. Looked up from germline, CDR1 is MRHNA and CDR2 is SNTAGT. J lost 2 bases, V lost 7 bases, and 7 bases had no gene match. CDR3 nucleotides: TGTGCCAGCATAGTCCGCGGGGGACAAGAGACCCAGTACTTC. Its translation is CASIVRGGQETQYF.

This clonotype was detected ten times or more. The chain couples TRBV20-1 to TRBJ1-1; D may be TRBD1 (5 bases). CDR3 length equals 14 residues. The germline V and J ends were trimmed by 6 bases and 1 base, with 15 bases remaining between them. In germline, CDR1 is DFQATT, CDR2 SNEGSKA (reference sequence). The CDR3, as DNA: TGCAGTGCCCGGGACGGTACGACGAACACTGAAGCTTTCTTT. As protein: CSARDGTTNTEAFF.

This clonotype has ten or more counts. The chain is built from TRBV20-1 and TRBJ2-1; 8 nucleotides line up with TRBD2. Germline assignment: CDR1 DFQATT and CDR2 SNEGSKA (reference sequence). V lost 6 bases and J lost 5; bases outside the gene matches: 6. The CDR3 loop spans 13 amino acids. Written as DNA, the CDR3 is TGCAGTGCCCCGCGGGGGGCCCACAATGAGCAGTTCTTC. It encodes CSAPRGAHNEQFF.

This clonotype was seen more than once but under ten times. This chain links TRBV7-3 with TRBJ2-1; a weak D match, TRBD2 (5 bases). CDR1 and CDR2 (germline): SGHTA, FQGTGA. V was shortened by 5 bases and J by 3 bases, with 23 bases between the two germline ends. This CDR3 contains 18 residues. CDR3 coding DNA: TGTGCCAGCAGCCCGGTTCACCCCAGCGGAGAATACTACAATGAGCAGTTCTTC. Amino acid sequence: CASSPVHPSGEYYNEQFF.

In this sample, this clonotype turned up many times. V is TRBV6-5 and J is TRBJ2-7, with D possibly being TRBD2 (5 bases). Trimming pared 2 bases from V and 4 bases from J, leaving 6 bases between. Germline V gene data show CDR1 as MNHEY and CDR2 as SVGAGI. The length of the CDR3 is 12 residues. CDR3 loop: CASSYEGYEQYF. In DNA, the CDR3 is TGTGCCAGCAGTTACGAGGGTTACGAGCAGTACTTC.